Presented here are 21 T cell receptor beta chains from one specimen sequenced in a study of cytomegalovirus exposure and HLA in healthy donors. The PCR used 60 Vbeta and 13 Jbeta primers. The assay was immunoSEQ multiplex PCR, and TCRdb's table has in-frame clones only and misses some. The sample includes roughly 180,000 clones, roughly 80% of them seen just once. Sequenced: PBMCs. The receptor source for this set is a woman aged 45-65 years in good health and CMV-seropositive.

The CDR3 coding sequence is TGTGCCAGCAGCGTAGAGGGCGGGGTCAGCTCCTACAATGAGCAGTTCTTC. It yields the protein CASSVEGGVSSYNEQFF. V and J are TRBV9 and TRBJ2-1; tentative D call: TRBD2 (6 bases). This CDR3 has 17 amino acids. Germline-derived CDR1 and CDR2 are SGDLS and YYNGEE. Between the trimmed V and J ends, which lost 0 bases and 0 bases, there was a span of 13 bases. The variable domain in full, completed from reference TRBV9 and TRBJ2-1, reads DSGVTQTPKHLITATGQRVTLRCSPRSGDLSVYWYQQSLDQGLQFLIQYYNGEERAKGNILERFSAQQFPDLHSELNLSSLELGDSALYFCASSVEGGVSSYNEQFFGPGTRLTVL.

The chain joins TRBV4-1 to TRBJ1-5; possible D gene TRBD1, 6 bases. Germline V gene sequence: CDR1 MGHRA, CDR2 YSYEKL. Trimming removed 2 bases from V and 7 bases from J, with 18 bases in between. This CDR3 has 16 residues. Written as DNA, the CDR3 is TGCGCCAGCAGCCAAAAAGGCGGGGGGCGAAGACAGCCCCAGCATTTT. This translates into CASSQKGGGRRQPQHF.

A few counts support this clone. V gene TRBV5-4 combines with J gene TRBJ2-7, with TRBD2 matching over 9 bases. After removal of 5 bases from V and 7 bases from J, the junction contained 10 bases not matched to a gene. The CDR3 spans 14 residues. Germline V gene sequence: CDR1 SGHNT, CDR2 YYREEE (reference sequence). The CDR3 region has the DNA TGTGCCAGCAGTTTCGGCGGGGGGGCGAGGGAGCAGTACTTC. Protein: CASSFGGGAREQYF.

The CDR3 nucleotides read TGCGCCAGCAGCTTGGATAGCTACCGCCAAGAGACCCAGTACTTC. It translates to CASSLDSYRQETQYF. V gene TRBV5-1 combines with J gene TRBJ2-5; D is unresolved. Between the trimmed V and J ends, which lost 0 bases and 1 base, there was a span of 10 bases. Germline assignment: CDR1 SGHRS and CDR2 YFSETQ. The CDR3 sequence is 15 residues long.

The CDR3 spells CASSLTSGGPPYEQYF. CDR3 in DNA: TGTGCCAGCAGTCTCACTAGCGGGGGGCCCCCCTACGAGCAGTACTTC. V usage is TRBV27 and J usage is TRBJ2-7; TRBD2 matches at 12 bases. J gave up 2 bases and V 5 bases, and 7 bases lay outside the gene matches. CDR1 MNHEY and CDR2 SMNVEV come from the germline V gene (reference sequence). The CDR3 totals 16 residues.

The chain recombines TRBV5-4 with TRBJ2-3, with TRBD2 as a possible D gene (6 bases). This CDR3 is built from 15 residues. Per germline, CDR1 SGHNT and CDR2 YYREEE (reference sequence). Trimming removed 1 base at V and 7 bases at J, with 16 bases between. CDR3 DNA: TGTGCCAGCAGCTTGAAAGTAGCGGATCCTAATACGCAGTATTTT. It codes for CASSLKVADPNTQYF.

The CDR3 region is CASTSAGGRYEQYF. The CDR3 DNA reads as TGTGCCAGCACCTCAGCGGGGGGCCGTTACGAGCAGTACTTC. The V and J genes are TRBV28 and TRBJ2-7; 9 bases match TRBD2. The CDR3 has 14 residues. Germline lookup yields CDR1 MDHEN and CDR2 SYDVKM. V dropped 7 bases and J dropped 4; count of bases not matched to a gene: 8.

This clone is a singleton in its sample. The chain has TRBV27 and TRBJ1-2, with TRBD1 as a possible D gene (5 bases). The V end lost 4 bases, the J end lost 4 bases, and 19 bases lay between the germline ends. This CDR3 is 16 amino acids long. From germline, CDR1 is MNHEY and CDR2 SMNVEV (reference sequence). CDR3 DNA sequence: TGTGCCAGCAGTTCCCGGGGGACGTCCTGGGGCTATGGCTACACCTTC. Translation: CASSSRGTSWGYGYTF.

The V gene is TRBV30, the J gene TRBJ1-2, with 7 bases fitting TRBD1. This CDR3 has 13 residues. The V segment lost 5 bases and the J segment 8 bases; nucleotides outside the gene matches: 11. The V gene's germline CDR1 is GTSNPN and CDR2 SVGIG (reference sequence). CDR3 DNA: TGTGCCTGGGTTAATAACAGGGGCGGGGGCTACACCTTC. Translated: CAWVNNRGGGYTF.

J is TRBJ2-1 and V is TRBV6-1; 9 bases map to TRBD2. This CDR3 comprises 16 residues. Germline assignment: CDR1 MNHNS and CDR2 SASEGT. J lost 8 bases, V lost 4 bases, and 12 bases had no gene match. CDR3 bases: TGTGCCAGCAGTGGGATTCTAGCGGGGAGGAGAGATGAGCAGTTCTTC. Amino acids: CASSGILAGRRDEQFF.

The rearrangement links TRBV7-9 to TRBJ2-3; D possibly corresponds to TRBD2 (6 bases). Trimming pared 5 bases from V and 5 bases from J, leaving 14 bases between. The CDR3 totals 14 residues. Germline V gives CDR1 SEHNR, CDR2 FQNEAQ (reference sequence). The CDR3 reads CASSVTSMGDTQYF. The CDR3 DNA sequence: TGTGCCAGCAGCGTAACTAGCATGGGAGATACGCAGTATTTT. Looking up the rest from reference TRBV7-9 and TRBJ2-3 gives the full variable domain: DTGVSQNPRHKITKRGQNVTFRCDPISEHNRLYWYRQTLGQGPEFLTYFQNEAQLEKSRLLSDRFSAERPKGSFSTLEIQRTEQGDSAMYLCASSVTSMGDTQYFGPGTRLTVL.

The chain has TRBV30 and TRBJ2-1; a possible D gene is TRBD1 (6 bases). The V gene lost 3 bases and the J gene lost 5 bases, with 14 bases spanning the gap. CDR3 length: 14 residues. Germline V gene lookup returns CDR1 GTSNPN and CDR2 SVGIG (reference sequence). The CDR3 DNA sequence: TGTGCCTGGAGCAGGGGCTTGGGAGACAATGAGCAGTTCTTC. Translated: CAWSRGLGDNEQFF.

The CDR3 is CASSPKSTAGVKTEAFF. The DNA for the CDR3 is TGTGCCAGCTCACCCAAATCAACGGCGGGTGTAAAAACTGAAGCTTTCTTT. The rearrangement uses TRBV18 and TRBJ1-1; no clear D gene. Germline V gives CDR1 KGHSH, CDR2 LQKENI. The CDR3 runs 17 residues. V was trimmed by 3 bases and J by 5 bases, leaving 22 bases between them.

A few counts support this clone. V usage is TRBV5-1 and J usage is TRBJ2-7, with TRBD2 matching 9 bases. Trimming removed 6 bases from V and 2 bases from J; junction bases left unmatched: 6. This CDR3 is 14 amino acids long. The V gene's germline CDR1 is SGHRS and CDR2 YFSETQ. In DNA form, the CDR3 reads TGCGCCAGCACTCGGGCGGGGGGGACCTACGAGCAGTACTTC. Its protein is CASTRAGGTYEQYF.

V is TRBV9 and J is TRBJ1-1; TRBD1 matches at 7 bases. Germline CDR1 and CDR2: SGDLS and YYNGEE. The junction had 10 bases not matched to a gene; V was cut back by 4 bases and J by 1 base. The CDR3 runs to 16 residues. In DNA, the CDR3 is TGTGCCAGCAGCCCTGACAGGGTGGTCCCGAACACTGAAGCTTTCTTT. Protein: CASSPDRVVPNTEAFF.

V is TRBV10-3 and J is TRBJ1-2; no clear D. The V and J ends lost 0 bases and 8 bases respectively, with 13 bases between them. This CDR3 has 14 residues. The germline V gene encodes CDR1 ENHRY and CDR2 SYGVKD. For the CDR3, the DNA is TGTGCCATCAGTGAGTCGACTTCACGGGAAGGCTACACCTTC. This codes for CAISESTSREGYTF.

This clone was observed a few times. The chain couples TRBV6-4 to TRBJ1-1, with D possibly being TRBD1 (6 bases). V shed 6 bases and J shed 7 bases, with 15 bases lying between them. Germline CDR1 reads MRHNA; CDR2 reads SNTAGT. CDR3 length: 13 amino acids. The CDR3 protein is CASSPGGLGEAFF. The CDR3 nucleotides read TGTGCCAGCAGCCCCGGGGGGCTCGGTGAAGCTTTCTTT.

This clone showed up many times. V usage is TRBV5-4 and J usage is TRBJ2-3, with 10 nucleotides matching TRBD2. Germline CDR1 reads SGHNT; CDR2 reads YYREEE (reference sequence). CDR3 length: 15 amino acids. J lost 1 base, V lost 3 bases, and 2 bases had no gene match. Here the CDR3 reads CASSSLAGGTDTQYF. The DNA for the CDR3 is TGTGCCAGCAGCTCTCTAGCGGGGGGCACAGATACGCAGTATTTT.

The rearrangement uses TRBV7-9 and TRBJ2-1; 8 nucleotides agree with TRBD2. Germline V gene sequence: CDR1 SEHNR, CDR2 FQNEAQ (reference sequence). This CDR3 has 16 residues. V trimming: 6 bases; J trimming: 1 base; junction bases outside the gene matches: 8. In nucleotides, the CDR3 is TGTGCCAGCAGTCCTCCAGCGGGGGTGTCCTACAATGAGCAGTTCTTC. Translation gives CASSPPAGVSYNEQFF.

The chain has TRBV7-3 and TRBJ2-5; 10 bases fit TRBD2. Unmatched junction bases numbered 6, after V lost 1 base and J lost 4 bases. The CDR3 extends over 16 amino acids. Germline CDR1 is SGHTA and CDR2 is FQGTGA. CDR3 in amino acids: CASSLNPAGGPETQYF. The DNA of the CDR3 is TGTGCCAGCAGCTTAAACCCAGCGGGGGGGCCAGAGACCCAGTACTTC. Full variable domain (missing parts from reference TRBV7-3 and TRBJ2-5): GAGVSQTPSNKVTEKGKYVELRCDPISGHTALYWYRQSLGQGPEFLIYFQGTGAADDSGLPNDRFFAVRPEGSVSTLKIQRTERGDSAVYLCASSLNPAGGPETQYFGPGTRLLVL.

The rearrangement joins TRBV7-9 to TRBJ2-3; 10 nucleotides line up with TRBD2. CDR3 length equals 16 residues. The trim removed 3 bases at V and 5 bases at J, leaving 8 bases unmatched. Germline V gene sequence: CDR1 SEHNR, CDR2 FQNEAQ (reference sequence). CDR3 loop: CASSFFLAGARDTQYF. In DNA form, the CDR3 reads TGTGCCAGCAGCTTCTTCCTAGCGGGGGCTCGAGATACGCAGTATTTT.